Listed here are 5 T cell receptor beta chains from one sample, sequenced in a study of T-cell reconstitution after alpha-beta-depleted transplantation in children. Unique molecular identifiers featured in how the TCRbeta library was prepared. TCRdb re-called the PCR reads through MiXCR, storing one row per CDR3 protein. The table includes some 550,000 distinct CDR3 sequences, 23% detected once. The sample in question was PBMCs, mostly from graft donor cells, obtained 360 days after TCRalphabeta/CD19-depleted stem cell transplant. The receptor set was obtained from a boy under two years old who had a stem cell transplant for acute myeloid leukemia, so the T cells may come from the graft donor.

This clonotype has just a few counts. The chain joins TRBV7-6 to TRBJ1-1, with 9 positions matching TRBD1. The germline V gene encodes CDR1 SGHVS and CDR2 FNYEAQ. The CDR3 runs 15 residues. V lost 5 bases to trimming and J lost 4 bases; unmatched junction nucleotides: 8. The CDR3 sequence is CASSALTGQGTEAFF. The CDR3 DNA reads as TGTGCCAGCAGCGCCCTGACGGGACAGGGCACTGAAGCTTTCTTT.

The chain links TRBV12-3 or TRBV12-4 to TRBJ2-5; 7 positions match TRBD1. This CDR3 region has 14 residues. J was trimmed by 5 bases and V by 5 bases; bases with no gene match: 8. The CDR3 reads CASSRVQGKETQYF. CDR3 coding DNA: TGTGCCAGCAGTCGGGTACAGGGGAAGGAGACCCAGTACTTC.

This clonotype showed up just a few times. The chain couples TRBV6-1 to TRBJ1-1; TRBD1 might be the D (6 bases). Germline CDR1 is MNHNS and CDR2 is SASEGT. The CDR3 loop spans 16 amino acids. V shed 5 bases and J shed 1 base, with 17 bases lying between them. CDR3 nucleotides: TGTGCCAGCAGTCTAATAAAAGGGGGGAGGAACACTGAAGCTTTCTTT. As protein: CASSLIKGGRNTEAFF.

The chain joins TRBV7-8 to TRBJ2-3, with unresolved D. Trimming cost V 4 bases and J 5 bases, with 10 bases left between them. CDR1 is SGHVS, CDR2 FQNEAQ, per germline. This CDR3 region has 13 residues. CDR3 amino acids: CASSSLLKDTQYF. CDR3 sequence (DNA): TGTGCCAGCAGCTCCCTCTTAAAAGATACGCAGTATTTT.

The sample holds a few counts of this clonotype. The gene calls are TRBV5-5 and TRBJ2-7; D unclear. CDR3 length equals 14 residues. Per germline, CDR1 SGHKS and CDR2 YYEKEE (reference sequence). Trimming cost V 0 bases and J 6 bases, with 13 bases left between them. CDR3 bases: TGTGCCAGCAGCTTGGACCTTCCTATTCCCGAGCAGTACTTC. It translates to CASSLDLPIPEQYF.